Below, one TCR beta chain is given with its context. Its specific antigen is unknown. The sample holds no much larger clone one base away, and base qualities are not on file. Distinct nucleotide sequences in the sample also encode this CDR3. TCR CDR3 regions were amplified from genomic DNA by multiplex PCR using the deep immunoSEQ assay. Extracted genomic DNA from each cell subset was distributed evenly across all wells of several immunoSEQ 96-well plates, and each plate was treated as a replicate. Each replicate PCR for sorted subsets received 200 ng genomic DNA, equal to 28,000 or so T cell genomes. Purified libraries were quantified with a Qubit 3.0 fluorometer, sized on a Bioanalyzer 2100, and re-quantified with the KAPA Library Quantification kit. Every immunoSEQ 96-well plate was sequenced on a separate single-read 150-cycle Illumina NextSeq 550 flow cell. Concerning the study's data processing: Because only junctional sequences without quality scores were contained in the immunoSEQ output, filtering matching that applied to full-length reads could not be performed. To assign V/J genes and CDR3, sequences were annotated using PyIR, a Python wrapper for IgBLAST v1.9, with IMGT germline references. Reads were filtered out if the reads had weak V/J assignments (E-value above 1e-6), no CDR3, stop codons, out-of-frame junctions, or ambiguous translated residues. V3J clonotypes were defined by identical inferred V gene, J gene, and CDR3 amino acid sequence. Percentage overlap between repertoires was computed as shared unique clonotypes divided by the size of the smaller repertoire. Richness of each repertoire was evaluated using RTK rarefaction, the Chao1 estimator, and Recon v2.1 estimates of unobserved clonotypes. Generation probabilities were computed with OLGA for all TCRbeta clonotypes obtained by the gDNA method from a few donors. In TCRdb, the immuneACCESS table is reduced to in-frame sequences with V and J assigned. These tables do not hold every clone; where another copy was compared, an unresolved V gene accounts for under half, and the others remain unexplained. V and J calls and clone size are those listed in that table; D and trimming were worked out from the DNA. Recorded for this sample are about 2.1 million clones; 80% to 95% of them occurred a single time. Around 1.7% of the sample goes to the ten largest clones.

The data are from a study of shared clonotypes between healthy human individuals (dated by TCRdb to between 2020 and 2021). In the study overall: Two women and a few men aged 18 to 49 years were included in the cohort. For each donor, CD4 naive and CD4 memory were each run on three plates, CD8 naive on two plates, and CD8 memory on one plate. Blood TCR repertoires of five healthy adults were deeply sequenced to estimate repertoire size and the extent of clonotype sharing between individuals. Different laboratories and diverse techniques were used to prepare libraries and sequence TCR repertoires, to increase sequencing depth and limit assay-specific biases. Between about 0.85 and 10 billion PBMCs per donor were obtained by leukapheresis. Overall results and qualifications from the work: Estimated clonotype richness was generally larger for naive than for memory subsets. Sampling was limited to blood, and TCR repertoires in tissue likely differ from TCR repertoires in blood. Even with the large sequencing depth, rarefaction of the sorted-subset datasets indicated that sequencing was incomplete. Compared with non-shared clonotypes, the clonotypes found in all four sorted-subset donors had higher generation probabilities. Across a few donors, about 5% of naive CD4, roughly 3.5% of naive CD8, around 2.1% of memory CD4, and 0.4% to 0.45% of memory CD8 clonotypes were shared. Because the study included only a small number of donors, the genetic and exposure-history diversity represented was limited. Based on pairwise subsampling, the degree of clonotype sharing among donors was expected to be affected by sequencing depth.

V loses 2 bases, J loses 1 base, and the germline ends lie 9 bases apart. From the cysteine up to the phenylalanine, the CDR3 has a length of 15 residues. Of all the DNA, just the CDR3 is kept, 45 bases in frame from base 1. Sequences MNHNY (CDR1) and SVGAGI (CDR2) are obtained from the germline V gene (reference sequence). CD8 naive samples were CD45RO-negative cells positively selected for CCR7, giving a CD45RA+CCR7+ population that excluded TemRA cells. The donors were healthy, HIV-negative adults who had no recently reported acute infections or vaccinations. Every donor was a Caucasian adult residing in Nashville, Tennessee, USA. After blood collection by leukapheresis, PBMCs were isolated using Ficoll-Histopaque density gradient centrifugation and then cryopreserved in the vapor phase of liquid nitrogen. Purity and quantity of every magnetically sorted T cell population were checked by analytical flow cytometry. From each sorted fraction, genomic DNA was isolated and quantified by UV absorbance on a Nanodrop 2000c.

The sample comprised naive CD8+ T cells from PBMCs. What the cell subset or site label conveys for this sample: CD45RA+CCR7+. This clonotype was sampled from a man younger than 35 in good health. Some clones in this sample may be carry-over from other donors' samples. The receptor chain draws on TRBV6-6 and TRBJ1-5; tentative D gene TRBD1, with 6 bases matching. CDR3 sequence: CASSYADRSNQPQHF. The DNA reads TGTGCCAGCAGTTACGCGGACAGAAGCAATCAGCCCCAGCATTTT.